One sample yielded the 19 T cell receptor beta chains listed below, sequenced in a study of read filtering for tumor transcriptome and immune sequencing (dated by TCRdb to the early 2020s). The sample was run on an Illumina HiSeq 4000. Starting from 350 to 500 ng RNA, TCR libraries were constructed with the Immunoverse kit using molecular barcoded adaptors that cover the alpha/delta and beta/gamma chains. The raw public reads went through TCRdb reprocessing: fastp at Q25, MiXCR clone calling, in-frame beta chains kept. Every distinct CDR3 protein forms one entry, paired with its most common genes and DNA. Recorded for this sample are over 50,000 distinct CDR3 sequences; under 20% of them occurred a single time. Together, the top ten hold 11% to 15% of the sample. The specimen sequenced was a population of CD138-negative cells sorted from bone marrow. In the paper's terms, the cell subset or site label means: bone marrow mononuclear cells depleted of CD138+ plasma/myeloma cells by negative magnetic selection. The receptors were gathered from a donor aged 40 or over with multiple myeloma.

This clonotype was found many times. The chain couples TRBV12-3 or TRBV12-4 to TRBJ2-1, with TRBD2 matching over 11 bases. Losses at the gene ends were 3 bases for V and 4 bases for J; bases not matched to a gene: 5. The CDR3 loop spans 16 amino acids. The CDR3 DNA reads TGTGCCAGCAGTTTCTTCGGGACTAGCGGTTACAATGAGCAGTTCTTC. Its protein product is CASSFFGTSGYNEQFF.

For this clonotype: One junction end disagrees with the germline gene, perhaps due to a read error. V usage is TRBV6-5 and J usage is TRBJ1-1; perhaps TRBD1 as D (6 bases). In germline, CDR1 is MNHEY, CDR2 SVGAGI. There are 12 residues in the CDR3. The DNA of the CDR3 is TGTGCCAGCAGCCCGGACAGCAATGAAGCTCTCTTT. Its protein product is CASSPDSNEALF.

This clonotype was counted ten times or more. The V gene is TRBV20-1, the J gene TRBJ1-4; unclear D gene. In germline, CDR1 is DFQATT, CDR2 SNEGSKA (reference sequence). The CDR3 length is 15 residues. V was pared by 4 bases and J by 0 bases, with 12 bases between. This chain's CDR3 is CSATRGAATNEKLFF. CDR3 coding DNA: TGCAGTGCTACCAGAGGTGCGGCAACTAATGAAAAACTGTTTTTT.

This clonotype was seen at least ten times. The chain has TRBV19 and TRBJ2-7; the match to TRBD1 covers 9 bases. V lost 7 bases, J lost 3 bases, and 7 bases stayed unmatched. Germline V gives CDR1 LNHDA, CDR2 SQIVND (reference sequence). CDR3 length equals 14 residues. CDR3 coding DNA: TGTGCCAGTACCTCCGGGACAGGGCACTACGAGCAGTACTTC. Residues: CASTSGTGHYEQYF.

This clonotype was found a few times. This chain uses TRBV7-2 with TRBJ2-1; 8 nucleotides agree with TRBD2. The CDR3 has 16 amino acids. The germline gives CDR1 SGHTA, CDR2 FQGNSA. V was pared by 3 bases and J by 5 bases, with 9 bases of the junction left unmatched. The CDR3, as DNA: TGTGCCAGCAGCTTGGGAGCGGGAGTTGTACACAATGAGCAGTTCTTC. This encodes CASSLGAGVVHNEQFF. The entire variable domain, with the rest obtained from reference TRBV7-2 and TRBJ2-1, is as follows: GAGVSQSPSNKVTEKGKDVELRCDPISGHTALYWYRQSLGQGLEFLIYFQGNSAPDKSGLPSDRFSAERTGGSVSTLTIQRTQQEDSAVYLCASSLGAGVVHNEQFFGPGTRLTVL.

This clonotype has a count of ten or more. The CDR3 is CASSPDGTGNTGELFF. CDR3 nucleotides: TGTGCCAGCAGCCCAGATGGGACAGGCAACACCGGGGAGCTGTTTTTT. This sequence joins TRBV7-9 and TRBJ2-2; 8 nucleotides match TRBD1. The J segment lost 2 bases and the V segment lost 5 bases, leaving 7 bases of the junction unmatched. The CDR3 is 16 residues long. Germline lookup yields CDR1 SEHNR and CDR2 FQNEAQ (reference sequence).

About this clonotype: Germline and junction disagree at one end, which may indicate a read error. The chain uses TRBV11-3 and TRBJ2-1; D possibly corresponds to TRBD2 (5 bases). The CDR3 length is 13 residues. Germline CDR1 SGHNT, CDR2 YENEEA. The CDR3 coding sequence is TGTGCCAGCAGCTTAAACCCTGGACTGTGGCAGTCCTTC. It specifies CASSLNPGLWQSF. The full variable domain, completed using reference TRBV11-3 and TRBJ2-1, is EAGVVQSPRYKIIEKKQPVAFWCNPISGHNTLYWYLQNLGQGPELLIRYENEEAVDDSQLPKDRFSAERLKGVDSTLKIQPAELGDSAVYLCASSLNPGLWQSFGPGTRLTVL.

The chain links TRBV28 to TRBJ2-7; D may be TRBD2 (6 bases). CDR1 and CDR2 from the germline V gene are MDHEN and SYDVKM. The CDR3 length is 14 residues. Trimming took off 3 bases at V and 9 bases at J, with 18 bases between the two ends. The CDR3 region has the DNA TGTGCCAGCAGTTTGTCGGACGGGGGACGGCGGCAGTACTTC. Its translation: CASSLSDGGRRQYF.

This clonotype was counted many times. V usage is TRBV18 and J usage is TRBJ1-4; 7 bases match TRBD1. The CDR3 is 16 amino acids. V trimming: 3 bases; J trimming: 0 bases; junction bases outside the gene matches: 4. Germline assignment: CDR1 KGHSH and CDR2 LQKENI. The CDR3 loop is CASSPNRGSTNEKLFF. In nucleotides, the CDR3 is TGTGCCAGCTCACCCAACAGGGGATCAACTAATGAAAAACTGTTTTTT.

This clonotype was counted many times. This chain connects TRBV2 to TRBJ2-7, with D possibly being TRBD1 (6 bases). This CDR3 is built from 13 residues. V was cut by 5 bases and J by 5 bases, with 13 bases left in between. Germline assignment: CDR1 SNHLY and CDR2 FYNNEI. CDR3 DNA: TGTGCCAGCAGTACAGGGTGGGTGAACGAGCAGTACTTC. Amino acid sequence: CASSTGWVNEQYF.

The chain joins TRBV28 to TRBJ2-1; D uncertain. V was shortened by 4 bases and J by 10 bases, with 14 bases between the two germline ends. The CDR3 length is 13 residues. Per the germline V gene, CDR1 is MDHEN and CDR2 is SYDVKM. Here the CDR3 reads CASSSPLQAEQFF. The DNA of the CDR3 is TGTGCCAGCAGTTCGCCTCTTCAGGCCGAGCAGTTCTTC. Variable domain in full (rest from reference TRBV28 and TRBJ2-1): DVKVTQSSRYLVKRTGEKVFLECVQDMDHENMFWYRQDPGLGLRLIYFSYDVKMKEKGDIPEGYSVSREKKERFSLILESASTNQTSMYLCASSSPLQAEQFFGPGTRLTVL.

This clonotype was counted many times. The chain is built from TRBV20-1 and TRBJ2-3; TRBD2 matches 10 bases. Unmatched junction bases numbered 6, after V lost 1 base and J lost 2 bases. The CDR3 has 16 residues. CDR1 is DFQATT and CDR2 is SNEGSKA in the germline V gene (reference sequence). The CDR3 is CSARGPGLAATDTQYF. The CDR3 DNA follows: TGCAGTGCTAGAGGCCCCGGACTAGCGGCCACAGATACGCAGTATTTT.

On this clonotype itself: This clone may be a read error of a much larger clone one base away. The chain joins TRBV20-1 to TRBJ2-7, with 8 nucleotides matching TRBD1. The last part of the DNA fits TRBJ2-1 better; the J call may be wrong. The CDR3 is 13 amino acids. The germline gives CDR1 DFQATT, CDR2 SNEGSKA (reference sequence). CDR3 loop: CSAPRTGSYEQFF. The CDR3 nucleotides are TGCAGTGCTCCGAGGACAGGGTCCTACGAGCAGTTCTTC.

About this clonotype: The germline gene is not matched at one end of the junction; a read error may be the cause. This rearrangement joins TRBV4-2 to TRBJ1-4; D is ambiguous. The germline V gene has CDR1 LGHNA and CDR2 YNFKEQ. The CDR3 covers 12 residues. The CDR3 DNA reads TGTGCCGGCAGCCAAGATCCGGGTAAACTGTTTTTT. Amino acid sequence: CAGSQDPGKLFF.

A note on this clonotype: This may be a read error: a much more frequent sequence differs by one nucleotide. V gene TRBV7-2 combines with J gene TRBJ2-5; 9 bases map to TRBD2. With 9 bases clipped from V and 5 bases from J, the junction kept 10 bases outside the gene matches. Germline loops: CDR1 SGHTA, CDR2 FQGNSA. This CDR3 is built from 14 residues. Here the CDR3 reads CARSYSSGAETQYF. CDR3 nucleotides: TGTGCCAGGAGTTATTCTAGCGGGGCCGAGACCCAGTACTTC.

This clonotype was detected many times. The J gene is TRBJ2-1, the V gene TRBV7-2; D gene ambiguous. This CDR3 is built from 15 residues. V was shortened by 5 bases and J by 4 bases, with 15 bases between the two germline ends. Germline-derived CDR1 and CDR2 are SGHTA and FQGNSA. The chain's CDR3 is CASSPQVGVYNEQFF. As DNA, the CDR3 is TGTGCCAGCAGCCCTCAGGTTGGCGTTTACAATGAGCAGTTCTTC. Combining the CDR3 with reference TRBV7-2 and TRBJ2-1 gives the whole variable domain GAGVSQSPSNKVTEKGKDVELRCDPISGHTALYWYRQSLGQGLEFLIYFQGNSAPDKSGLPSDRFSAERTGGSVSTLTIQRTQQEDSAVYLCASSPQVGVYNEQFFGPGTRLTVL.

This clonotype occurred a few times. The chain uses TRBV6-1 and TRBJ2-1, with a possible D match to TRBD2 (5 bases). Germline CDR1 is MNHNS and CDR2 is SASEGT. The CDR3 is 16 amino acids. The V end was cut by 3 bases, the J end by 3 bases, with 15 bases between. The CDR3 bases are TGTGCCAGCAGTGAGAGCCTAGCCCCTCGCTACAATGAGCAGTTCTTC. Translated, it gives CASSESLAPRYNEQFF.

Notes on this clonotype: A read error may produce the germline difference seen at one junction end. This chain links TRBV20-1 with TRBJ1-5; D is uncertain. The V gene's germline CDR1 is DFQATT and CDR2 SNEGSKA (reference sequence). This CDR3 is built from 12 residues. CDR3 nucleotides: TGCAGTGCTAGAGTTAGCTATCAGCCCCAGCATTTT. As protein: CSARVSYQPQHF.

Note on this clonotype: One base away lies a much larger clone, so this may be a sequencing read error. CDR3 protein: CSAKAAGGQPLHF. The CDR3 nucleotides read TGCAGTGCTAAAGCGGCAGGGGGACAGCCCCTGCATTTT. The gene calls are TRBV20-1 and TRBJ1-5; 7 bases map to TRBD1. Germline-derived CDR1 and CDR2 are DFQATT and SNEGSKA (reference sequence). The CDR3 consists of 13 residues.